This TCR beta chain was identified in a study of blood T cell repertoires in COVID-19. For the study at large: PBMCs, B-cell-depleted T cells, or T cells were the source of the cDNA or gDNA that made up the material.

Using immunoSEQ multiplex PCR, the repertoire was profiled, and TCRdb retains in-frame clones only, with some absent. The sample contains approximately 300,000 clones, approximately 88% of which appear only once. The V end lost 4 bases, the J end lost 7 bases, and 13 bases lay between the germline ends. The CDR3 contains 14 residues. Germline CDR1 and CDR2: LNHDA and SQIVND (reference sequence). This receptor was identified in a woman aged 45 to 65 with active or convalescent COVID-19. The chain uses TRBV19 and TRBJ2-2; maybe TRBD1 (6 bases). The specimen was peripheral blood. In nucleotides, the CDR3 is TGTGCCAGTAGTACATACAGGGAAGGCGGGGAGCTGTTTTTT. This gives the protein CASSTYREGGELFF.